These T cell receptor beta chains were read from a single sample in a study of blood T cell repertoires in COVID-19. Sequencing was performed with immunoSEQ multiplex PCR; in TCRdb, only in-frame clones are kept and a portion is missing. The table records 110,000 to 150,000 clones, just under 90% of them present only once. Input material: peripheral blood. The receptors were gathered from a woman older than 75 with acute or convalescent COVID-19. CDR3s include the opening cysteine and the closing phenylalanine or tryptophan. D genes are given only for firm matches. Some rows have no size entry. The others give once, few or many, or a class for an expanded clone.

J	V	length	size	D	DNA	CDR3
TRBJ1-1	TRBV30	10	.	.	TGTGCCTGGAGTGTTGTAGAAGCTTTCTTT	CAWSVVEAFF
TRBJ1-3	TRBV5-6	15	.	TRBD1	TGTGCCAGCAGCCCAACAGGGACAGGGCGCGGCACCATATATTTT	CASSPTGTGRGTIYF
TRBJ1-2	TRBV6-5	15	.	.	TGTGCCAGCAGTTACCATGGCACAGGAGCCTATGGCTACACCTTC	CASSYHGTGAYGYTF
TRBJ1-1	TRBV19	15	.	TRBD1	TGTGCCAGTAGCAGACAGGGGGCGCTGGGCACTGAAGCTTTCTTT	CASSRQGALGTEAFF
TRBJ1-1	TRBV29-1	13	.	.	TGCAGCGTTGAAGAACACATGAACACTGAAGCTTTCTTT	CSVEEHMNTEAFF
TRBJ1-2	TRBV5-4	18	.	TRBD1	TGTGCCAGCAGCTTGGCCAAAGGTCTCCAGGGGGTGGGCTATGGCTACACCTTC	CASSLAKGLQGVGYGYTF
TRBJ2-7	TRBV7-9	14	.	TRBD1	TGTGCCAGCAGCTTCTTGGGACAGATCTACGAGCAGTACTTC	CASSFLGQIYEQYF
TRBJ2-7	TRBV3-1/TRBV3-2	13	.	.	TGTGCCAGCGGGCCTTTGGGCTCCTACGAGCAGTACTTC	CASGPLGSYEQYF
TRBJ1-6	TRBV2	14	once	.	TGTGCCAGCAGTGTACAGGGATCCAATTCACCCCTCCACTTT	CASSVQGSNSPLHF
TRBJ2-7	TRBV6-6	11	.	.	TGTGCCAGCAGTTATCGGGTCGAGCAGTACTTC	CASSYRVEQYF
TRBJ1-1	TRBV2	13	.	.	TGTGCGAGCAGGCGGCAGGGGAACACTGAAGCTTTCTTT	CASRRQGNTEAFF
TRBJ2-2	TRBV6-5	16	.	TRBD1	TGTGCCAGCAGTTACCCCGGGACAGGGAATACCGGGGAGCTGTTTTTT	CASSYPGTGNTGELFF
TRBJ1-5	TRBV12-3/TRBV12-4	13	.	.	TGTGCCAGCAGTCGCAGGGTTGATCAGCCCCAGCATTTT	CASSRRVDQPQHF
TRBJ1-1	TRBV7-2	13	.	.	TGTGCCAGCAGCTTCCAGGGAAAGACTGAAGCTTTCTTT	CASSFQGKTEAFF
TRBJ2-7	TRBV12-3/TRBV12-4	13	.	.	TGTGCCAGCAGTTTACAGGGAGGCTACGAGCAGTACTTC	CASSLQGGYEQYF
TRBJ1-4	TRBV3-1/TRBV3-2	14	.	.	TGTGCCAGCACCTTAACGGCAACTAATGAAAAACTGTTTTTT	CASTLTATNEKLFF
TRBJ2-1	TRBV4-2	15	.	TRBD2	TGTGCCAGCAGCCAAGTTAGCGGGGGGGTAAATGAGCAGTTCTTC	CASSQVSGGVNEQFF
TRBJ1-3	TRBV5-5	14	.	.	TGTGCCAGCAGCTTGGGGCCGGGAAAAAACACCATATATTTT	CASSLGPGKNTIYF
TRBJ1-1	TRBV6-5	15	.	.	TGTGCCAGCAGTCCCGTCGGGTTCACGGACACTGAAGCTTTCTTT	CASSPVGFTDTEAFF
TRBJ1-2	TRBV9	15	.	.	TGTGCCAGCAGCCCTCGAAGTGGACTCGGCTATGGCTACACCTTC	CASSPRSGLGYGYTF
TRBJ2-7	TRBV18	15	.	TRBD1	TGTGCCAGCTCACTGACAGGGGGGAGCTCCTACGAGCAGTACTTC	CASSLTGGSSYEQYF
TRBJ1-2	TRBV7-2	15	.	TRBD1	TGTGCCAGCAGGGCCGCAGGGGGCAATAACTATGGCTACACCTTC	CASRAAGGNNYGYTF
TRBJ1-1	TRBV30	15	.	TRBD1	TGTGCCTGGACCCGGAAACAGGGGGCGAACACTGAAGCTTTCTTT	CAWTRKQGANTEAFF
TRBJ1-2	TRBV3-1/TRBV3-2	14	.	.	TGTGCCAGCGCCGGAGAACCTAGAGGCTATGGCTACACCTTC	CASAGEPRGYGYTF
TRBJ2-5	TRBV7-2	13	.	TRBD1	TGTGCCAGCAGCCTTTTACAGGGGATGTCCCAGTACTTC	CASSLLQGMSQYF
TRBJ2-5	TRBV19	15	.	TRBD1	TGTGCCAGTAGTCCCCTGACAGGGGTGGGGGAGACCCAGTACTTC	CASSPLTGVGETQYF
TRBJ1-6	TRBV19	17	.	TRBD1	TGTGCCAGTAGTATAAGACAGGGGAAAGGGTATAATTCACCCCTCCACTTT	CASSIRQGKGYNSPLHF
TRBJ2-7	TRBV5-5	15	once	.	TGTGCCAGCAGCTTGGATCAGGGTTCCTGGTATGAGCAGTACTTC	CASSLDQGSWYEQYF
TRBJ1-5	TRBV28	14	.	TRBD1	TGTGCCAGCAGCATGACAGGGGAGCATCAGCCCCAGCATTTT	CASSMTGEHQPQHF
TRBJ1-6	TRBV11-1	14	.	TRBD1	TGTGCCAGCAGCTCAGAGGGGGCCGGGTCACCCCTCCACTTT	CASSSEGAGSPLHF
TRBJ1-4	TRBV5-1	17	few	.	TGCGCCAGCTCGGGCTCCCTACGGACTGCAACTAATGAAAAACTGTTTTTT	CASSGSLRTATNEKLFF
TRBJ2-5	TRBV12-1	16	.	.	TGTGCCAGCAGCCCGCTTGGGGCGGGGGGGCAAGAGACCCAGTACTTC	CASSPLGAGGQETQYF
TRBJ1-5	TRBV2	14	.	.	TGTGCCAGCAGTGTGGGGGCGACGGGTCAGCCCCAGCATTTT	CASSVGATGQPQHF